Described below is a single TCR beta chain sequence and its context. The sample belongs to a study of T cells expressing NK-cell markers. Overall study context: With respect to HCMV, most of the eight sequenced donors were seropositive, and one was seronegative.

With the 5' RACE reads reprocessed, TCRdb shows one record per CDR3 protein and no DNA. The table for this sample gives fewer than 300,000 distinct CDR3 sequences. Germline CDR1 MNHNS, CDR2 SASEGT. The CDR3 runs 18 residues. J is TRBJ2-2 and V is TRBV6-1; TCRdb gives TRBD2 as the D gene, but with no DNA this cannot be confirmed. This TCR was recovered from a woman aged 18-69 years in good health. The sequencing sample was made of blood T cells: a sorted CD56 or NKG2C T cell subset, CD4+ or CD8+ T cells, or bulk PBMC T cells (not recorded which). The CDR3 here is CASTEGRSAWGFTGELFF.